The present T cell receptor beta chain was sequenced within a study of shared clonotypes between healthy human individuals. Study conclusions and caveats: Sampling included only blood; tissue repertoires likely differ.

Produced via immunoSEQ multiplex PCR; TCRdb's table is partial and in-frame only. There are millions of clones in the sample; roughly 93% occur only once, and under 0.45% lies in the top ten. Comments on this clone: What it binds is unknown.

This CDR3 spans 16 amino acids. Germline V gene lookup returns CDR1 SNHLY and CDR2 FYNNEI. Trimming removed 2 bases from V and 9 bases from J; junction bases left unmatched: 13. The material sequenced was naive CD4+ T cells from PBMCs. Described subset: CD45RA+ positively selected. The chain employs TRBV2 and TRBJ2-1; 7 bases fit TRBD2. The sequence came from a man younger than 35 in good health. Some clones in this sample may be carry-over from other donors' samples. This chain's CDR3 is CASSESGITRGSEQFF. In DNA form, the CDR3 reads TGTGCCAGCAGTGAAAGCGGGATAACGCGGGGGAGTGAGCAGTTCTTC. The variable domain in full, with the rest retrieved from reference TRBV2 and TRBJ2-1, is EPEVTQTPSHQVTQMGQEVILRCVPISNHLYFYWYRQILGQKVEFLVSFYNNEISEKSEIFDDQFSVERPDGSNFTLKIRSTKLEDSAMYFCASSESGITRGSEQFFGPGTRLTVL.